The clone carrying this T cell receptor (beta chain) showed up many times. Its specificity is not known. Amplification of TCR alpha and beta CDR3 regions from RNA used iRepertoire nested multiplex PCR. One-step reverse transcription and amplification started from about 100-400 ng of tissue mRNA or PBMC total RNA. MiXCR was run by TCRdb on the multiplex PCR reads, yielding one entry per CDR3 protein. The repertoire has 100,000 to 150,000 distinct CDR3 sequences, more than 20% of them found once; the top ten carry approximately 14%. The data derive from a study of glioma-infiltrating T cells. The CDR3 loop spans 14 amino acids. V lost 6 bases and J 7 bases, leaving 19 bases between the germline ends. General study points: Above-expected tissue-blood divergence occurred in all gliomas, most in low-grade ones. Only very few CDR3 sequences appeared in both tissue and blood.

This clonotype originated in a human donor with low-grade glioma or glioblastoma, undergoing nonglioma brain surgery, or in good health (not recorded which). The rearrangement links TRBV12-3 or TRBV12-4 to TRBJ2-7, with D possibly TRBD2 on 5 matching bases. Material for sequencing was glioma tissue, nonneoplastic brain tissue, or PBMCs (not recorded which). The CDR3 spells CASSQRSPSGEQYF. DNA of the CDR3: TGTGCCAGCAGCCAGCGGAGCCCCTCGGGGGAGCAGTACTTC.